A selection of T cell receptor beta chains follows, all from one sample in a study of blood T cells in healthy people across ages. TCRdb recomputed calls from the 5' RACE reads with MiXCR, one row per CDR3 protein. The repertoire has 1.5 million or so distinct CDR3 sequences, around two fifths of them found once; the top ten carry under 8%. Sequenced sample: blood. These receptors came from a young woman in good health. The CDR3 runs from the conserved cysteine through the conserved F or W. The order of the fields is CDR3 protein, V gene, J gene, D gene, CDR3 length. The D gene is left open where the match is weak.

CASSDLDRLNQPQHF,TRBV6-1,TRBJ1-5,-,15
CASSYPGQDKETQYF,TRBV6-6,TRBJ2-5,TRBD1,15
CASRVQGLASGELFF,TRBV2,TRBJ2-2,TRBD1,15
CSVEDHFIAGAYNEQFF,TRBV29-1,TRBJ2-1,TRBD2,17
CASSLGGQGSNTEAFF,TRBV3-1,TRBJ1-1,-,16
CASSQDDRGEGYGYTF,TRBV4-1,TRBJ1-2,-,16
CAISESVSSTTSETQYF,TRBV10-3,TRBJ2-5,-,17
CASSYPTRIQETQYF,TRBV6-2/TRBV6-3,TRBJ2-5,-,15
CASSLGGGGQGGEQYF,TRBV27,-,TRBD1,16
CASNDKNTEAFF,TRBV21-1,TRBJ1-1,-,12
CASSPRGALSYEQYF,TRBV3-1,TRBJ2-7,TRBD2,15
CASRGGPLTTREQYF,TRBV6-5,TRBJ2-4,-,15
CASSPGLTPANEKLFF,TRBV7-6,TRBJ1-4,-,16
CSARGTGSSYNSPLHF,TRBV20-1,TRBJ1-6,-,16
CASRGHYNSFNEQFF,TRBV12-3/TRBV12-4,TRBJ2-1,-,15
CASSLGTGSGNQPQHF,TRBV7-9,TRBJ1-5,TRBD1,16
CASSVGDRVNTEAFF,TRBV9,TRBJ1-1,TRBD1,15
CASSRLAGVDYEQYF,TRBV27,TRBJ2-7,TRBD2,15
CASSHYGTANTEAFF,TRBV16,TRBJ1-1,TRBD1,15
CASTDWGETQYF,TRBV6-5,TRBJ2-5,-,12
CASSQVQSGGNTGELFF,TRBV4-1,TRBJ2-2,TRBD2,17
CASSRAGTSGHNEQFF,TRBV7-9,TRBJ2-1,TRBD2,16
CATSDRDRWYEQFF,TRBV24-1,TRBJ2-1,TRBD1,14
CASSSDNSPLHF,TRBV5-1,TRBJ1-6,-,12
CSAAGTGVYGYTF,TRBV29-1,TRBJ1-2,TRBD1,13
CASSVREDEQFF,TRBV7-6,TRBJ2-1,-,12
CASSWTPGTENSPLHF,TRBV12-3/TRBV12-4,TRBJ1-6,TRBD1,16
CSARVKGVSYEQYF,TRBV20-1,TRBJ2-7,-,14
CASSPTGGADRGYTF,TRBV7-9,TRBJ1-2,-,15
CASSSAGGPDEQYF,TRBV5-1,TRBJ2-7,TRBD2,14
CASSYTLAGVTYNEQYF,TRBV6-2/TRBV6-3,TRBJ2-7,TRBD2,17
CASSMREGVHNEQFF,TRBV7-8,TRBJ2-1,TRBD2,15
CSATGGNYNEQFF,TRBV20-1,TRBJ2-1,TRBD2,13
CASSLVSAQPQHF,TRBV7-2,TRBJ1-5,-,13
CATSDSLAGGHNEQFF,TRBV24-1,TRBJ2-1,TRBD2,16
CASSETATYEQYF,TRBV5-1,TRBJ2-7,-,13
CASRPGGLVNGYTF,TRBV6-1,TRBJ1-2,TRBD1,14
CSAYSFDSGARSEQYF,TRBV20-1,-,TRBD2,16
CASSVVGANYNEQFF,TRBV19,TRBJ2-1,-,15
CASSYSRTSGNEQFF,TRBV6-2/TRBV6-3,TRBJ2-1,TRBD2,15